The next 28 T cell receptor beta chains were all read from a single sample in a study of cytomegalovirus exposure and HLA in healthy donors (dated by TCRdb to 2015 to 2018). Library preparation was by the immunoSEQ multiplex PCR assay. For the multiplex PCR, a mixture combining 60 forward primers for TCR Vbeta segments and 13 reverse primers for TCR Jbeta segments was used. In its TCRdb copy, this immuneACCESS table keeps in-frame sequences only and misses some clones. Where compared with another copy, unresolved V genes explain less than half of these, and the others have no known cause. This sample gives around 69,000 clones in total; 70% of them show up just once. Jointly, the top ten make up around 10% of the sample. The specimen sequenced was PBMCs. The source of these receptors is a woman aged 50 to 60 in good health and CMV-seropositive.

The table lists this clone with a few counts. This sequence joins TRBV30 and TRBJ1-2; no clear D gene. The germline V gene encodes CDR1 GTSNPN and CDR2 SVGIG (reference sequence). The CDR3 runs to 11 residues. V was clipped by 3 bases and J by 3 bases, with 5 bases between them. The CDR3 protein is CAWRRYYGYTF. In DNA form, the CDR3 reads TGTGCCTGGAGGAGGTACTATGGCTACACCTTC.

CDR3 in amino acids: CAWSGVSGNTIYF. CDR3 nucleotides: TGTGCCTGGTCAGGGGTATCGGGAAACACCATATATTTT. The chain employs TRBV30 and TRBJ1-3; a weak D match, TRBD1 (6 bases). Germline V gene data show CDR1 as GTSNPN and CDR2 as SVGIG (reference sequence). The CDR3 loop spans 13 amino acids. V was clipped by 5 bases and J by 4 bases, with 12 bases between them.

This clone came up once. The rearrangement uses TRBV19 and TRBJ1-1; D is ambiguous. V was shortened by 7 bases and J by 3 bases, with 18 bases between the two germline ends. Looked up from germline, CDR1 is LNHDA and CDR2 is SQIVND (reference sequence). This CDR3 is built from 15 residues. Here the CDR3 DNA reads TGTGCCAGTATTTATAGTAGCGGCGGGGACACTGAAGCTTTCTTT. Amino acids: CASIYSSGGDTEAFF. The variable domain in full, completed from reference TRBV19 and TRBJ1-1, reads DGGITQSPKYLFRKEGQNVTLSCEQNLNHDAMYWYRQDPGQGLRLIYYSQIVNDFQKGDIAEGYSVSREKKESFPLTVTSAQKNPTAFYLCASIYSSGGDTEAFFGQGTRLTVV.

V usage is TRBV30 and J usage is TRBJ2-5, with 9 bases matching TRBD2. The CDR3 is 14 residues long. From germline, CDR1 is GTSNPN and CDR2 SVGIG (reference sequence). The ends lost 2 bases at V and 4 bases at J; junction bases unmatched: 5. The CDR3 DNA is TGTGCCTGGAGTACGCGGGGGGGGCTAGAGACCCAGTACTTC. It codes for CAWSTRGGLETQYF.

This clone has only one observation. This chain connects TRBV15 to TRBJ2-1; 9 bases line up with TRBD2. CDR1 is LNHNV and CDR2 is YYDKDF in the germline V gene (reference sequence). The CDR3 extends over 17 amino acids. V lost 7 bases, J lost 5 bases, and 15 bases stayed unmatched. This CDR3 is CATNPSPGLAGNNEQFF. The CDR3 DNA sequence: TGTGCCACCAACCCATCACCGGGACTAGCAGGGAACAATGAGCAGTTCTTC.

This clone came up once. This chain connects TRBV20-1 to TRBJ2-3; D is ambiguous. Trimming cost V 5 bases and J 6 bases, with 9 bases left between them. The CDR3 contains 11 residues. Per the germline V gene, CDR1 is DFQATT and CDR2 is SNEGSKA (reference sequence). CDR3 in amino acids: CSAATPDTQYF. As DNA, the CDR3 is TGCAGTGCTGCCACTCCGGATACGCAGTATTTT.

The chain links TRBV27 to TRBJ1-4; tentatively, D is TRBD1 (6 bases). The germline V gene has CDR1 MNHEY and CDR2 SMNVEV (reference sequence). The V end lost 7 bases, the J end lost 3 bases, and 12 bases lay between the germline ends. This CDR3 has 14 residues. CDR3 coding DNA: TGTGCCAGCAAGGGGGGGGCGGCTAATGAAAAACTGTTTTTT. It encodes CASKGGAANEKLFF. Full variable domain (outside the CDR3, taken from reference TRBV27 and TRBJ1-4): EAQVTQNPRYLITVTGKKLTVTCSQNMNHEYMSWYRQDPGLGLRQIYYSMNVEVTDKGDVPEGYKVSRKEKRNFPLILESPSPNQTSLYFCASKGGAANEKLFFGSGTQLSVL.

This chain links TRBV7-9 with TRBJ2-1, with D possibly being TRBD1 (5 bases). Germline assignment: CDR1 SEHNR and CDR2 FQNEAQ (reference sequence). The CDR3 is 15 residues long. V lost 0 bases and J lost 4, with 10 bases in between. CDR3 region: CASSLAGATYNEQFF. The CDR3 DNA follows: TGTGCCAGCAGCTTAGCAGGGGCGACTTACAATGAGCAGTTCTTC.

This chain uses TRBV19 with TRBJ2-5; D may be TRBD2 (6 bases). V shed 1 base and J shed 1 base, with 13 bases lying between them. CDR3 length equals 16 residues. CDR1 and CDR2 from the germline V gene are LNHDA and SQIVND (reference sequence). This CDR3 reads CASSIGRAGVQETQYF. The CDR3 coding sequence is TGTGCCAGTAGTATAGGGAGGGCGGGTGTCCAAGAGACCCAGTACTTC.

The chain links TRBV11-2 to TRBJ2-5; weak D call: TRBD1 (6 bases). Germline loops: CDR1 SGHAT, CDR2 FQNNGV. Trimming stripped 3 bases from V and 5 bases from J, with 16 bases between. The CDR3 loop spans 15 amino acids. The CDR3: CASSLSQGSSETQYF. Written as DNA, the CDR3 is TGTGCCAGCAGCTTGTCCCAGGGGTCTTCGGAGACCCAGTACTTC.

The chain combines TRBV6-5 with TRBJ2-5; TRBD2 matches at 7 bases. V lost 5 bases, J lost 2 bases, and 5 bases stayed unmatched. CDR1 is MNHEY, CDR2 SVGAGI, per germline. This CDR3 has 14 residues. The CDR3 nucleotides are TGTGCCAGCAGTGCTAGCGGCAGGCAAGAGACCCAGTACTTC. It specifies CASSASGRQETQYF.

This clone was recorded a few times. The genes are TRBV4-3 and TRBJ2-5, with 10 bases lining up with TRBD2. The ends lost 0 bases at V and 9 bases at J; junction bases unmatched: 10. This CDR3 spans 16 amino acids. The germline CDR1 and CDR2 sequences are LGHNA and YSLEER. The CDR3 protein is CASSQEKAAGGLAQYF. Here the CDR3 DNA reads TGCGCCAGCAGCCAAGAGAAGGCAGCGGGGGGGTTGGCCCAGTACTTC.

This clone came up many times. The rearrangement joins TRBV2 to TRBJ2-1; tentatively, D is TRBD2 (5 bases). Trimming left V 2 bases short and J 6 bases short, with 11 bases between. Germline CDR1 is SNHLY and CDR2 is FYNNEI. The CDR3 is 14 amino acids. CDR3 sequence: CASSERGSGNEQFF. The CDR3 nucleotides read TGTGCCAGCAGTGAACGGGGTTCGGGCAATGAGCAGTTCTTC.

V usage is TRBV6-6 and J usage is TRBJ2-3, with D perhaps matching TRBD2 (6 bases). Germline loops: CDR1 MNHNY, CDR2 SVGAGI (reference sequence). This CDR3 contains 12 residues. V lost 5 bases and J lost 6, with 9 bases in between. The CDR3 DNA reads TGTGCCAGCAGTGGGACTTTCGATACGCAGTATTTT. As protein: CASSGTFDTQYF.

The chain carries TRBV4-1 and TRBJ1-4; D remains unclear. Germline V gene lookup returns CDR1 MGHRA and CDR2 YSYEKL. V dropped 5 bases and J dropped 5 bases, with 21 bases sitting between them. The CDR3 covers 17 residues. For the CDR3, the DNA is TGCGCCAGCAGCAAACAAGGCGTAGTGTCAGCGAATGAAAAACTGTTTTTT. Protein: CASSKQGVVSANEKLFF.

V is TRBV5-1 and J is TRBJ1-1; 9 bases are a match to TRBD1. V was clipped by 3 bases and J by 1 base; unmatched bases: 1. This CDR3 comprises 14 residues. Germline values: CDR1 SGHRS, CDR2 YFSETQ. The chain's CDR3 is CASSWGQGNTEAFF. CDR3 DNA sequence: TGCGCCAGCAGCTGGGGACAGGGGAACACTGAAGCTTTCTTT.

The rearrangement links TRBV7-2 to TRBJ2-1; 8 bases line up with TRBD2. From germline, CDR1 is SGHTA and CDR2 FQGNSA. V lost 4 bases and J lost 14; bases outside the gene matches: 10. This CDR3 is 13 amino acids long. CDR3 sequence: CASSSTQGTSEFF. The DNA for the CDR3 is TGTGCCAGCAGCTCCACACAAGGGACTAGTGAGTTCTTC.

The chain couples TRBV4-2 to TRBJ1-2; 12 bases are a match to TRBD1. The CDR3 contains 18 residues. V lost 1 base to trimming and J lost 7 bases; unmatched junction nucleotides: 13. The germline CDR1 and CDR2 sequences are LGHNA and YNFKEQ. The CDR3 sequence: CASSQAETGTGGLGGYTF. As DNA, the CDR3 is TGTGCCAGCAGCCAAGCCGAAACGGGGACAGGGGGCCTGGGTGGCTACACCTTC.

The chain uses TRBV28 and TRBJ1-4, with 7 bases that match TRBD1. The V gene end was trimmed by 6 bases and the J gene end by 8 bases; junction bases not matched to a gene: 12. The germline CDR1 and CDR2 sequences are MDHEN and SYDVKM. The CDR3 is 15 amino acids. The CDR3 here is CASRGWDSGGEKLFF. CDR3 coding DNA: TGTGCCAGCAGGGGATGGGACAGCGGAGGAGAAAAACTGTTTTTT. Looking up the rest from reference TRBV28 and TRBJ1-4 gives the full variable domain: DVKVTQSSRYLVKRTGEKVFLECVQDMDHENMFWYRQDPGLGLRLIYFSYDVKMKEKGDIPEGYSVSREKKERFSLILESASTNQTSMYLCASRGWDSGGEKLFFGSGTQLSVL.

The chain joins TRBV18 to TRBJ1-1; 8 nucleotides match TRBD1. V gave up 3 bases and J gave up 4 bases; unmatched junction bases: 10. This CDR3 has 16 amino acids. From germline, CDR1 is KGHSH and CDR2 LQKENI. The CDR3 region is CASSPPETGDGTEAFF. The DNA for the CDR3 is TGTGCCAGCTCACCTCCCGAGACAGGGGATGGCACTGAAGCTTTCTTT.

This clone was counted between two and nine times. This sequence joins TRBV29-1 and TRBJ2-7; D might be TRBD2 (7 bases). CDR1 SQVTM and CDR2 ANQGSEA come from the germline V gene. CDR3 length: 16 amino acids. Deletions cut 6 bases from V and 0 bases from J, with 21 bases between. CDR3 region: CSVKRGGAKSSYEQYF. As DNA, the CDR3 is TGCAGCGTGAAGAGGGGGGGCGCCAAGAGCTCCTACGAGCAGTACTTC.

This rearrangement joins TRBV4-1 to TRBJ2-5; no firm D call. Germline CDR1 reads MGHRA; CDR2 reads YSYEKL. The length of the CDR3 is 13 residues. With 3 bases removed from V and 5 bases from J, the gap between germline ends came to 10 bases. For the CDR3, the DNA is TGCGCCAGCAGCCAGAACTCCCCGGAGACCCAGTACTTC. Translating it yields CASSQNSPETQYF.

The chain is built from TRBV7-9 and TRBJ1-2; TRBD1 matches 11 bases. V gave up 5 bases and J gave up 4 bases; unmatched junction bases: 9. The CDR3 extends over 16 amino acids. Germline loops: CDR1 SEHNR, CDR2 FQNEAQ (reference sequence). The CDR3 DNA is TGTGCCAGCAGCCGGATTGGCGGACAGGGGGCCTATGGCTACACCTTC. Residues: CASSRIGGQGAYGYTF. The entire variable domain, with the rest obtained from reference TRBV7-9 and TRBJ1-2, is as follows: DTGVSQNPRHKITKRGQNVTFRCDPISEHNRLYWYRQTLGQGPEFLTYFQNEAQLEKSRLLSDRFSAERPKGSFSTLEIQRTEQGDSAMYLCASSRIGGQGAYGYTFGSGTRLTVV.

Comment on this clone: A junction end diverges from the germline sequence, so it may reflect a read error. The chain uses TRBV29-1 and TRBJ2-5; 8 bases align to TRBD2. The germline V gene encodes CDR1 SQVTM and CDR2 ANQGSEA. This CDR3 has 14 amino acids. The CDR3 DNA is TGCAGCGTCGAAGACCCCGGGGGGGGAGAGACCCAGTACTTC. It is translated as CSVEDPGGGETQYF.

The V call is TRBV19, the J call TRBJ2-3; D possibly corresponds to TRBD2 (5 bases). Germline CDR1 LNHDA, CDR2 SQIVND (reference sequence). The CDR3 consists of 16 residues. The germline V and J ends were trimmed by 3 bases and 4 bases, with 17 bases remaining between them. CDR3 bases: TGTGCCAGTAGTATTGGGAGCGGATCTTGGGCAGATACGCAGTATTTT. Translating gives CASSIGSGSWADTQYF.

J is TRBJ2-7 and V is TRBV18; D is uncertain. Germline CDR1 and CDR2: KGHSH and LQKENI. This CDR3 is 14 amino acids long. Between the trimmed V and J ends, which lost 2 bases and 7 bases, there was a span of 15 bases. In DNA, the CDR3 is TGTGCCAGCTCACCATCGTCTCCCCTCAGAGAGCAGTACTTC. It yields the protein CASSPSSPLREQYF.

Of note for this clone: In the same sample, other DNA sequences code for this CDR3. This sequence joins TRBV7-2 and TRBJ2-7; TRBD1 agrees at 9 bases. The CDR3 totals 14 residues. Trimming cost V 5 bases and J 2 bases; bases outside gene matches: 4. The germline V gene encodes CDR1 SGHTA and CDR2 FQGNSA. The CDR3 loop is CASSPRDRAYEQYF. CDR3 in DNA: TGTGCCAGCAGCCCCCGGGACAGGGCCTACGAGCAGTACTTC.

This chain joins TRBV5-1 and TRBJ2-1; perhaps TRBD1 as D (5 bases). Germline V gene lookup returns CDR1 SGHRS and CDR2 YFSETQ. The CDR3 sequence is 15 residues long. Trimming took 0 bases from V and 5 from J, leaving 12 bases between them. In DNA form, the CDR3 reads TGCGCCAGCAGCTTGGAGCAGGGTCACCACAATGAGCAGTTCTTC. This encodes CASSLEQGHHNEQFF.